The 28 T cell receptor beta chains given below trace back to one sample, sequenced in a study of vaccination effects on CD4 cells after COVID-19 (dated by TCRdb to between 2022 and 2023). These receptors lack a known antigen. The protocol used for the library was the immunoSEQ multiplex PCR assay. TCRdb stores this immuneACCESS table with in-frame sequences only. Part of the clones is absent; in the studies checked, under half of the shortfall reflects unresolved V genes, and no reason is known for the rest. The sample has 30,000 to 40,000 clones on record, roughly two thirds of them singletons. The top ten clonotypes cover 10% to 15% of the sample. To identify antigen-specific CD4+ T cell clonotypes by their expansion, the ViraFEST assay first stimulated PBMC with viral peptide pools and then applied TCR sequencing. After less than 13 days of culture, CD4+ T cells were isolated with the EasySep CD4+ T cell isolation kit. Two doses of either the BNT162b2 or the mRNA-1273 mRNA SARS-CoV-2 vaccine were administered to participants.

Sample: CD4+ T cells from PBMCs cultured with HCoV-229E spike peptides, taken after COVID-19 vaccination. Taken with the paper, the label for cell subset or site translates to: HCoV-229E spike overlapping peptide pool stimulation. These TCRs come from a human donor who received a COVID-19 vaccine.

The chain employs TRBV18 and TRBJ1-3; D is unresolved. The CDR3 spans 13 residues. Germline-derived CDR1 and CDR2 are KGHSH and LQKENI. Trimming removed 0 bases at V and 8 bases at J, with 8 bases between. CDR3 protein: CASSPPPADTIYF. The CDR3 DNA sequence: TGTGCCAGCTCACCACCACCTGCAGACACCATATATTTT. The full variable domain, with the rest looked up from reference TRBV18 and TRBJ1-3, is NAGVMQNPRHLVRRRGQEARLRCSPMKGHSHVYWYRQLPEEGLKFMVYLQKENIIDESGMPKERFSAEFPKEGPSILRIQQVVRGDSAAYFCASSPPPADTIYFGEGSWLTVV.

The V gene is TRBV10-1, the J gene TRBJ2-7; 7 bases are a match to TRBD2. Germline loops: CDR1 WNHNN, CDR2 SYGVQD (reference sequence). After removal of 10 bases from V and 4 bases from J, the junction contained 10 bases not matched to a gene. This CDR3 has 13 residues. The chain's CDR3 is CATTRGSGYEQYF. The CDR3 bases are TGCGCCACCACCCGTGGTAGCGGGTACGAGCAGTACTTC.

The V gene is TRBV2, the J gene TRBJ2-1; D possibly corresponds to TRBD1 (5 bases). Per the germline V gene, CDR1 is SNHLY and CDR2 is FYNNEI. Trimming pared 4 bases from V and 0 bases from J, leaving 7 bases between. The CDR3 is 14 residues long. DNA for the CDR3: TGTGCCAGCAGTGGACAGAGCTCCTACAATGAGCAGTTCTTC. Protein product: CASSGQSSYNEQFF.

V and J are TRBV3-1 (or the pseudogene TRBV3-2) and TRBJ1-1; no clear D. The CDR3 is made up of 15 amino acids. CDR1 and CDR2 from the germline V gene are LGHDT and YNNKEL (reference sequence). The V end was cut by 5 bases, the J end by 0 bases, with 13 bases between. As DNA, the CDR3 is TGTGCCAGCAGCGGTCCCTTTTGGCTGAACACTGAAGCTTTCTTT. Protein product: CASSGPFWLNTEAFF.

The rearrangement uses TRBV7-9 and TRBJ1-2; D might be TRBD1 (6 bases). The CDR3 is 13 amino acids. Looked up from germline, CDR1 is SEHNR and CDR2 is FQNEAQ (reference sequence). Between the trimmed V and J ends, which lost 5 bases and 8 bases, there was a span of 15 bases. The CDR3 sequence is CASSPQGFEGYTF. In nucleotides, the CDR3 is TGTGCCAGCAGCCCACAGGGATTCGAAGGCTACACCTTC.

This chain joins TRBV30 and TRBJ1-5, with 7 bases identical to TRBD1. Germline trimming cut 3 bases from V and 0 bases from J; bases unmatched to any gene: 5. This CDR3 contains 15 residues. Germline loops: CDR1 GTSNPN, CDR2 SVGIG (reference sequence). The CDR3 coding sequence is TGTGCCTGGAGCCAGGGACAGTATAGCAATCAGCCCCAGCATTTT. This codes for CAWSQGQYSNQPQHF.

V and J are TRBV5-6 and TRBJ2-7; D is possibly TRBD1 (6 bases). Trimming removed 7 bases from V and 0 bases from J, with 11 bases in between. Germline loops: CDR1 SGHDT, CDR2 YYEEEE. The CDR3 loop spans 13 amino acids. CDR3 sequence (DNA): TGTGCCAGCTTTTCCAGGGGCTCCTACGAGCAGTACTTC. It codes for CASFSRGSYEQYF.

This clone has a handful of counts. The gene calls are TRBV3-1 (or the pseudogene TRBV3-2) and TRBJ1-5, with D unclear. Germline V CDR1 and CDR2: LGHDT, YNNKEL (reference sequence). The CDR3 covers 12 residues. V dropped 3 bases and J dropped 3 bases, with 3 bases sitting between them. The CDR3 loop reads CASSQNNQPQHF. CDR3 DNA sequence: TGTGCCAGCAGCCAGAACAATCAGCCCCAGCATTTT.

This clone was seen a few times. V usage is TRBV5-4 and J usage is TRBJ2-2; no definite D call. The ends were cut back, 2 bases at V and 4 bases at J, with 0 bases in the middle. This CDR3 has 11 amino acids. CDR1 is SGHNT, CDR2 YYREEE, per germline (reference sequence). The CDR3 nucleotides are TGTGCCAGCAGCTTCACCGGGGAGCTGTTTTTT. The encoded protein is CASSFTGELFF. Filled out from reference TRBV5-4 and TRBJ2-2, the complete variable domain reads ETGVTQSPTHLIKTRGQQVTLRCSSQSGHNTVSWYQQALGQGPQFIFQYYREEENGRGNFPPRFSGLQFPNYSSELNVNALELDDSALYLCASSFTGELFFGEGSRLTVL.

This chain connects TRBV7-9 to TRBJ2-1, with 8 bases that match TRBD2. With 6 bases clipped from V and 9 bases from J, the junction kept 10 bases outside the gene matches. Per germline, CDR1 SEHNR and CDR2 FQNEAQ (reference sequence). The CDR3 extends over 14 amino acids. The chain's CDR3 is CASSPGLGGVEQFF. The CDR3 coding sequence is TGTGCCAGCAGTCCGGGACTAGGGGGGGTTGAGCAGTTCTTC.

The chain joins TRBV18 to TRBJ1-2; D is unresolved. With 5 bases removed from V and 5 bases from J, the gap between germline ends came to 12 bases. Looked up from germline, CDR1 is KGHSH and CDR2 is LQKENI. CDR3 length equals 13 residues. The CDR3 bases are TGTGCCAGCTCATGGACCGAAGAATATGGCTACACCTTC. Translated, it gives CASSWTEEYGYTF.

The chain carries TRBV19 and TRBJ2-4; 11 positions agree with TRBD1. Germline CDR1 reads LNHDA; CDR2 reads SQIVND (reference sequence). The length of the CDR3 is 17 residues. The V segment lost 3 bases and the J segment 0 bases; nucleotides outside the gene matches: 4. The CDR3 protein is CASSMWTGGLAKNIQYF. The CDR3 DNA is TGTGCCAGTAGTATGTGGACAGGGGGCTTAGCCAAAAACATTCAGTACTTC.

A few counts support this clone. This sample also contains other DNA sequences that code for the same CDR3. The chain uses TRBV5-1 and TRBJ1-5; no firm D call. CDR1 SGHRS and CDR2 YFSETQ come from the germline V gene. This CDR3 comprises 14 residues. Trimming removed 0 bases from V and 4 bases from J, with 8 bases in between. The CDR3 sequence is CASSLDGGNQPQHF. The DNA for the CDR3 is TGCGCCAGCAGCTTGGATGGCGGGAATCAGCCCCAGCATTTT.

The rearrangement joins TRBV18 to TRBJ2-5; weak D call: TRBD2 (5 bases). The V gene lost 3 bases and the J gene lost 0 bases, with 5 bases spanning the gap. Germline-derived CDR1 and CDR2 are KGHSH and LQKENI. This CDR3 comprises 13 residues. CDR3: CASSPGNQETQYF. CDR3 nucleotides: TGTGCCAGCTCACCCGGGAACCAAGAGACCCAGTACTTC.

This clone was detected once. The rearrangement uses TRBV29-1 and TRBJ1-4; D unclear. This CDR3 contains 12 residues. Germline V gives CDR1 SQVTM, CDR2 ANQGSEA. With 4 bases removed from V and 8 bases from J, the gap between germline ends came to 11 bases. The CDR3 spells CSVGKGGEKLFF. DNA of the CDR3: TGCAGCGTTGGTAAAGGAGGGGAAAAACTGTTTTTT.

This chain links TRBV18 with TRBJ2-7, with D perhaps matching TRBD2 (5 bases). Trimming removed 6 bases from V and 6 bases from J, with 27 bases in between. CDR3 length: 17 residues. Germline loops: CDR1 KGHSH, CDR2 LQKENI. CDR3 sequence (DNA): TGTGCCAGCTCGCGCCGGACTTTCGAGAAGCGTGTCCCCGAGCAGTACTTC. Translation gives CASSRRTFEKRVPEQYF. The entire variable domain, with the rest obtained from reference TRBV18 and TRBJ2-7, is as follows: NAGVMQNPRHLVRRRGQEARLRCSPMKGHSHVYWYRQLPEEGLKFMVYLQKENIIDESGMPKERFSAEFPKEGPSILRIQQVVRGDSAAYFCASSRRTFEKRVPEQYFGPGTRLTVT.

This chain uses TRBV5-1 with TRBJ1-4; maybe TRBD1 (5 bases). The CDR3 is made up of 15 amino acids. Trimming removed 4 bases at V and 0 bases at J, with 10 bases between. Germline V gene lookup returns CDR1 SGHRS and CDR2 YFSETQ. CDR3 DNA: TGCGCCAGCAGCAGGGGCGTTACAACTAATGAAAAACTGTTTTTT. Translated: CASSRGVTTNEKLFF.

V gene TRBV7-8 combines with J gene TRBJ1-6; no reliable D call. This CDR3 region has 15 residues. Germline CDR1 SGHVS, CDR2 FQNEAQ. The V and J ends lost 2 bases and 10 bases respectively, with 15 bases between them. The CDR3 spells CASSLMAESRSPLHF. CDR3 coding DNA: TGTGCCAGCAGCTTAATGGCGGAGTCCCGGTCACCCCTCCACTTT.

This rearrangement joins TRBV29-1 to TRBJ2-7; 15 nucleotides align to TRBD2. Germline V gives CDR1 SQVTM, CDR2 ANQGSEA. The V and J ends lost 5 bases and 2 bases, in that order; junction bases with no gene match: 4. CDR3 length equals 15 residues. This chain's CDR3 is CSVSGLAGGPYEQYF. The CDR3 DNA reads TGCAGCGTTTCCGGACTAGCGGGAGGGCCCTACGAGCAGTACTTC.

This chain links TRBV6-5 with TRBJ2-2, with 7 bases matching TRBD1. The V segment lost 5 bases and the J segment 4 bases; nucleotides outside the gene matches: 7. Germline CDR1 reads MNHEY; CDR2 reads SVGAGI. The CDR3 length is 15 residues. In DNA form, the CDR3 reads TGTGCCAGCAGTCAGGACAGGATGGGCACCGGGGAGCTGTTTTTT. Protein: CASSQDRMGTGELFF.

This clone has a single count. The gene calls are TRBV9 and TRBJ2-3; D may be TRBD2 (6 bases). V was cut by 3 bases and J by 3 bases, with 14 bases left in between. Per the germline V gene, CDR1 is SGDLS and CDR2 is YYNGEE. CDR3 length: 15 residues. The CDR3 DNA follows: TGTGCCAGCAGCGCGGGACTGGGACGTACAGATACGCAGTATTTT. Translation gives CASSAGLGRTDTQYF.

The CDR3 DNA is TGTGCCAGCAGCGGGGGACAGTTATATAATTCACCCCTCCACTTT. This encodes CASSGGQLYNSPLHF. The chain carries TRBV2 and TRBJ1-6; TRBD1 matches at 7 bases. Trimming cost V 6 bases and J 4 bases; bases outside gene matches: 6. The CDR3 is 15 amino acids. Germline V gene lookup returns CDR1 SNHLY and CDR2 FYNNEI. Full variable domain (remainder filled in from reference TRBV2 and TRBJ1-6): EPEVTQTPSHQVTQMGQEVILRCVPISNHLYFYWYRQILGQKVEFLVSFYNNEISEKSEIFDDQFSVERPDGSNFTLKIRSTKLEDSAMYFCASSGGQLYNSPLHFGNGTRLTVT.

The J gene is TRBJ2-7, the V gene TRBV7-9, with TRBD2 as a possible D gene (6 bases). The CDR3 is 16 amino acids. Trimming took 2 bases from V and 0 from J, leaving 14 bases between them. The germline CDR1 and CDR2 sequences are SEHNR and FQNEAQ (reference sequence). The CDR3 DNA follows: TGTGCCAGCAGCTTATGGGGGGACCAAAGCTCCTACGAGCAGTACTTC. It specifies CASSLWGDQSSYEQYF.

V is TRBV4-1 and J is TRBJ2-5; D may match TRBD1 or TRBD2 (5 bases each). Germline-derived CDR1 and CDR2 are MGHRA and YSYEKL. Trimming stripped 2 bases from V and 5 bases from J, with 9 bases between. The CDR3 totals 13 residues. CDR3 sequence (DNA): TGCGCCAGCAGCCAAACAGAGGGGGAGACCCAGTACTTC. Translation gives CASSQTEGETQYF.

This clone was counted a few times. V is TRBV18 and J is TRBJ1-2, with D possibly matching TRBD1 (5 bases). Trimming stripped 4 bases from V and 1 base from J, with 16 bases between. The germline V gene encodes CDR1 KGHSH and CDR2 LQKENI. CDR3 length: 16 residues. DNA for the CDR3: TGTGCCAGCTCACGAGACTTTCTGGGGGATAACTATGGCTACACCTTC. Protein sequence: CASSRDFLGDNYGYTF.

CDR3 residues: CAIRDSQETQYF. The CDR3 region has the DNA TGTGCCATCAGAGACAGTCAAGAGACCCAGTACTTC. The V call is TRBV10-3, the J call TRBJ2-5, with a tentative D call TRBD1 (5 bases). The V gene's germline CDR1 is ENHRY and CDR2 SYGVKD. The CDR3 runs to 12 residues. V was trimmed by 6 bases and J by 2 bases, leaving 7 bases between them.

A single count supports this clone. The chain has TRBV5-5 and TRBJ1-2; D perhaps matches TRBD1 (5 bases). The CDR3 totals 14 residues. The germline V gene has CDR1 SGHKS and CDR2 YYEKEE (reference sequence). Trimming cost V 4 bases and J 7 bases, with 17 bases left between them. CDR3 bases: TGTGCCAGCAGCCCCCTTCAGGGTAGTTTTGGCTACACCTTC. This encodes CASSPLQGSFGYTF.

CDR3 protein: CAIREAVLSYEQYF. CDR3 nucleotide sequence: TGTGCCATCAGAGAAGCGGTCCTCTCCTACGAGCAGTACTTC. The genes are TRBV10-3 and TRBJ2-7, with D tentatively TRBD2 (5 bases). The V end was cut by 6 bases, the J end by 0 bases, with 12 bases between. This CDR3 has 14 amino acids. The germline gives CDR1 ENHRY, CDR2 SYGVKD.